This note documents a single T cell receptor (beta chain) sequence. The table came from immunoSEQ multiplex PCR; TCRdb's copy has only in-frame clones and leaves some out. Here the sample spans about 1 million clones, more than 60% being singletons. The sample is drawn from a study of shared clonotypes between healthy human individuals. This CDR3 has 14 residues. Trimming took 5 bases from V and 2 from J, leaving 13 bases between them. Germline CDR1 SNHLY, CDR2 FYNNEI. The chain links TRBV2 to TRBJ2-7; D is unresolved. The receptor was isolated from a man between 18 and 35 years old in good health. Sequences were obtained from memory CD4+ T cells sorted from blood. Subset in this sample: CD45RA-negative fraction. This CDR3 is CASSFRTVAYEQYF. CDR3 DNA sequence: TGTGCCAGCAGTTTCCGGACGGTTGCCTACGAGCAGTACTTC. Full variable domain (outside the CDR3, taken from reference TRBV2 and TRBJ2-7): EPEVTQTPSHQVTQMGQEVILRCVPISNHLYFYWYRQILGQKVEFLVSFYNNEISEKSEIFDDQFSVERPDGSNFTLKIRSTKLEDSAMYFCASSFRTVAYEQYFGPGTRLTVT.